The 29 T cell receptor beta chains below come from one sample, sequenced in a study of CD8+ T cells in alopecia areata. The authors extracted RNA and reverse transcribed it into cDNA as the sequencing template. Clones were sequenced by immunoSEQ multiplex PCR, and TCRdb holds only the in-frame ones, with some missing. This sample has 200,000 to 250,000 clones, with 64% found just once. The treatment was: oral pan-JAK inhibitor, 5-10 mg twice daily. The source material was CD4+ T cells sorted from blood, sampled at week 4, from a patient treated with tofacitinib. These receptors came from a human donor with alopecia areata.

The V and J genes are TRBV6-6 and TRBJ1-3, with D hard to call. Between the trimmed V and J ends, which lost 5 bases and 7 bases, there was a span of 12 bases. The germline V gene encodes CDR1 MNHNY and CDR2 SVGAGI (reference sequence). The CDR3 sequence is 13 residues long. The CDR3 nucleotides read TGTGCCAGCAGTCCCCCCGGTGGGAACACCATATATTTT. It is translated as CASSPPGGNTIYF.

This clone was counted a single time. J is TRBJ2-7 and V is TRBV30; 7 bases map to TRBD1. Germline loops: CDR1 GTSNPN, CDR2 SVGIG (reference sequence). The CDR3 consists of 14 residues. The junction had 6 bases not matched to a gene; V was cut back by 1 base and J by 3 bases. The DNA for the CDR3 is TGTGCCTGGAGTGGAGAGACAGGGAACTACGAGCAGTACTTC. Its translation: CAWSGETGNYEQYF.

With respect to this clone: Other DNA sequences from this sample encode an identical CDR3 as well. The chain has TRBV30 and TRBJ1-3; D unresolved. The length of the CDR3 is 14 residues. CDR1 is GTSNPN and CDR2 is SVGIG in the germline V gene (reference sequence). Trimming stripped 0 bases from V and 0 bases from J, with 6 bases between. The CDR3 nucleotides read TGTGCCTGGAGTGTCAAAGGCTCTGGAAACACCATATATTTT. Amino acids: CAWSVKGSGNTIYF.

This clone turned up a few times. This CDR3 is CAWSGARANSPLHF. The CDR3 DNA follows: TGTGCCTGGAGTGGGGCCAGGGCTAATTCACCCCTCCACTTT. This chain links TRBV30 with TRBJ1-6, with a possible D match to TRBD1 (5 bases). Germline assignment: CDR1 GTSNPN and CDR2 SVGIG (reference sequence). V lost 1 base and J 6 bases, leaving 10 bases between the germline ends. This CDR3 has 14 amino acids.

This rearrangement joins TRBV5-1 to TRBJ2-7; no reliable D call. CDR3 length: 15 amino acids. Looked up from germline, CDR1 is SGHRS and CDR2 is YFSETQ. Trimming left V 4 bases short and J 2 bases short, with 16 bases between. The CDR3 loop reads CASSTPHGGPYEQYF. CDR3 sequence (DNA): TGCGCCAGCAGCACACCCCACGGTGGACCCTACGAGCAGTACTTC.

V gene TRBV4-3 combines with J gene TRBJ2-2; unclear D gene. CDR3 length: 15 residues. Trimming took 1 base from V and 7 from J, leaving 13 bases between them. Germline assignment: CDR1 LGHNA and CDR2 YSLEER. The CDR3 region has the DNA TGCGCCAGCAGCCAAGGGGGATACTATGGCGGGGAGCTGTTTTTT. Its protein product is CASSQGGYYGGELFF.

The chain employs TRBV7-9 and TRBJ2-3, with 7 bases lining up with TRBD2. CDR1 and CDR2 (germline): SEHNR, FQNEAQ (reference sequence). The CDR3 covers 16 residues. Trimming cost V 4 bases and J 3 bases; bases outside gene matches: 10. CDR3 amino acids: CASSSGRAGLTDTQYF. CDR3 bases: TGTGCCAGCAGCTCTGGGAGGGCCGGGCTGACAGATACGCAGTATTTT.

V usage is TRBV19 and J usage is TRBJ1-5, with TRBD1 as a possible D gene (6 bases). V gave up 8 bases and J gave up 1 base, with 15 bases separating them. The germline gives CDR1 LNHDA, CDR2 SQIVND (reference sequence). The CDR3 runs to 15 residues. The CDR3 region has the DNA TGTGCCAGTCGGGACACTCCTGGGAGCAATCAGCCCCAGCATTTT. Amino acids: CASRDTPGSNQPQHF.

The genes are TRBV5-4 and TRBJ2-1, with a tentative D call TRBD2 (6 bases). Trimming removed 3 bases from V and 6 bases from J, with 13 bases in between. Germline V gene data show CDR1 as SGHNT and CDR2 as YYREEE (reference sequence). CDR3 length: 14 residues. CDR3 coding DNA: TGTGCCAGCAGCTCCGAGACTAGATCCAATGAGCAGTTCTTC. It yields the protein CASSSETRSNEQFF. Full variable domain (rest looked up from reference TRBV5-4 and TRBJ2-1): ETGVTQSPTHLIKTRGQQVTLRCSSQSGHNTVSWYQQALGQGPQFIFQYYREEENGRGNFPPRFSGLQFPNYSSELNVNALELDDSALYLCASSSETRSNEQFFGPGTRLTVL.

The count of this clone is one. The rearrangement uses TRBV11-2 and TRBJ2-2, with 10 bases aligning to TRBD1. Trimming took 3 bases from V and 7 from J; bases not matched to a gene: 5. Germline CDR1 reads SGHAT; CDR2 reads FQNNGV. The CDR3 runs to 15 residues. The CDR3 sequence: CASSLTGGGIGELFF. As DNA, the CDR3 is TGTGCCAGCAGCTTGACAGGGGGCGGAATCGGGGAGCTGTTTTTT. Based on the CDR3 plus reference TRBV11-2 and TRBJ2-2, the full variable domain is EAGVAQSPRYKIIEKRQSVAFWCNPISGHATLYWYQQILGQGPKLLIQFQNNGVVDDSQLPKDRFSAERLKGVDSTLKIQPAKLEDSAVYLCASSLTGGGIGELFFGEGSRLTVL.

The chain is built from TRBV15 and TRBJ2-3; 12 bases map to TRBD2. Per germline, CDR1 LNHNV and CDR2 YYDKDF (reference sequence). The CDR3 covers 19 residues. With V trimmed by 1 base and J by 4 bases, 12 bases remained unmatched. CDR3 nucleotides: TGTGCCACCAGCAGAGCTTTGACTAGCGGGGGTAAAGTCGCAGATACGCAGTATTTT. Its translation is CATSRALTSGGKVADTQYF.

This chain uses TRBV5-6 with TRBJ2-2, with 9 bases identical to TRBD2. J lost 6 bases, V lost 2 bases, and 5 bases had no gene match. Germline CDR1 reads SGHDT; CDR2 reads YYEEEE. This CDR3 spans 15 amino acids. CDR3 region: CASSFLSGGPGELFF. CDR3 bases: TGTGCCAGCAGCTTTCTTAGCGGGGGACCCGGGGAGCTGTTTTTT.

This chain connects TRBV29-1 to TRBJ2-2, with D hard to call. This CDR3 spans 13 amino acids. CDR1 and CDR2 (germline): SQVTM, ANQGSEA. V was cut by 6 bases and J by 7 bases, with 15 bases left in between. Written as DNA, the CDR3 is TGCAGCGTCCAACAGACGGGTTACGGGGAGCTGTTTTTT. This gives the protein CSVQQTGYGELFF.

The rearrangement links TRBV4-1 to TRBJ1-5, with D unclear. Trimming took 1 base from V and 5 from J, leaving 9 bases between them. The CDR3 is 14 residues long. The germline V gene has CDR1 MGHRA and CDR2 YSYEKL. As DNA, the CDR3 is TGCGCCAGCAGCCAAGGTGGCATTTATCAGCCCCAGCATTTT. Its translation is CASSQGGIYQPQHF.

This chain uses TRBV7-8 with TRBJ1-1, with D perhaps TRBD1 (5 bases). CDR1 is SGHVS, CDR2 FQNEAQ, per germline. This CDR3 contains 14 residues. Deletions cut 0 bases from V and 1 base from J, with 6 bases between. CDR3 residues: CASSLAGGNTEAFF. The CDR3 coding sequence is TGTGCCAGCAGCTTAGCCGGGGGGAACACTGAAGCTTTCTTT.

The V call is TRBV27, the J call TRBJ2-1; TRBD1 aligns across 8 bases. From germline, CDR1 is MNHEY and CDR2 SMNVEV (reference sequence). With V trimmed by 6 bases and J by 7 bases, 8 bases remained unmatched. The length of the CDR3 is 14 residues. CDR3 residues: CASRRQGLANEQFF. The CDR3 bases are TGTGCCAGCAGGAGACAGGGGTTGGCAAATGAGCAGTTCTTC.

This chain links TRBV5-1 with TRBJ2-2; D gene uncertain. This CDR3 contains 14 residues. Germline V gene data show CDR1 as SGHRS and CDR2 as YFSETQ. With 1 base removed from V and 2 bases from J, the gap between germline ends came to 6 bases. The CDR3 spells CASSLIPNTGELFF. CDR3 DNA: TGCGCCAGCAGCTTGATCCCCAACACCGGGGAGCTGTTTTTT.

A single count supports this clone. The chain recombines TRBV29-1 with TRBJ1-2; 8 bases map to TRBD1. The germline CDR1 and CDR2 sequences are SQVTM and ANQGSEA. Trimming removed 5 bases from V and 5 bases from J; junction bases left unmatched: 7. The CDR3 has 13 amino acids. CDR3 region: CSVRVQGDYGYTF. The CDR3 bases are TGCAGCGTTCGTGTACAGGGGGATTATGGCTACACCTTC.

This clone has just one count. This sequence joins TRBV4-2 and TRBJ2-5; 12 bases fit TRBD2. Trimming took 0 bases from V and 4 from J; bases not matched to a gene: 6. In germline, CDR1 is LGHNA, CDR2 YNFKEQ. This CDR3 is 17 amino acids long. CDR3 loop: CASSQEPSGGVLETQYF. As DNA, the CDR3 is TGTGCCAGCAGCCAAGAACCTAGCGGGGGGGTCCTAGAGACCCAGTACTTC.

The V call is TRBV5-4, the J call TRBJ2-1; TRBD1 matches 9 bases. The CDR3 consists of 17 residues. The germline V gene has CDR1 SGHNT and CDR2 YYREEE (reference sequence). V lost 0 bases and J lost 12; bases outside the gene matches: 16. This CDR3 reads CASSLGPGQGIHMGQFF. The CDR3 DNA reads TGTGCCAGCAGCTTGGGCCCGGGACAGGGTATCCATATGGGGCAGTTCTTC.

The V gene is TRBV27, the J gene TRBJ1-1; tentatively, D is TRBD1 (6 bases). Trimming removed 0 bases at V and 0 bases at J, with 11 bases between. This CDR3 spans 16 amino acids. Germline V gene sequence: CDR1 MNHEY, CDR2 SMNVEV (reference sequence). The CDR3, as DNA: TGTGCCAGCAGTTTATCGGGGGGGCGATTGAACACTGAAGCTTTCTTT. It is translated as CASSLSGGRLNTEAFF.

The chain couples TRBV15 to TRBJ1-4, with D uncertain. V was clipped by 0 bases and J by 0 bases, with 5 bases between them. Germline assignment: CDR1 LNHNV and CDR2 YYDKDF (reference sequence). This CDR3 has 15 residues. The CDR3 DNA reads TGTGCCACCAGCAGAGACAGTGCAACTAATGAAAAACTGTTTTTT. Its protein product is CATSRDSATNEKLFF.

This clone showed up just a few times. This sequence joins TRBV18 and TRBJ2-3, with D tentatively TRBD1 (7 bases). The CDR3 totals 20 residues. V was trimmed by 3 bases and J by 4 bases, leaving 29 bases between them. Germline V lookup: CDR1 KGHSH, CDR2 LQKENI. The CDR3 spells CASSPPSGALWRQGSDTQYF. DNA of the CDR3: TGTGCCAGCTCACCCCCGTCGGGGGCGCTGTGGAGACAGGGATCAGATACGCAGTATTTT. Supplemented by reference TRBV18 and TRBJ2-3, the full variable domain reads NAGVMQNPRHLVRRRGQEARLRCSPMKGHSHVYWYRQLPEEGLKFMVYLQKENIIDESGMPKERFSAEFPKEGPSILRIQQVVRGDSAAYFCASSPPSGALWRQGSDTQYFGPGTRLTVL.

This rearrangement joins TRBV5-4 to TRBJ2-5, with a weak D call TRBD1 (6 bases). Germline assignment: CDR1 SGHNT and CDR2 YYREEE (reference sequence). The CDR3 length is 14 residues. Trimming left V 2 bases short and J 2 bases short, with 10 bases between. CDR3 DNA sequence: TGTGCCAGCAGCTTACGAGGGGGACAAGAGACCCAGTACTTC. Protein product: CASSLRGGQETQYF.

The chain employs TRBV25-1 and TRBJ1-5; TRBD1 matches at 7 bases. Trimming cost V 2 bases and J 10 bases; bases outside gene matches: 8. The CDR3 covers 14 residues. Looked up from germline, CDR1 is MGHDK and CDR2 is SYGVNS. The CDR3 DNA sequence: TGTGCCAGCAGTGAAGGGACAGCGGTCGAACCCCAGCATTTT. As protein: CASSEGTAVEPQHF. The full variable domain, completed using reference TRBV25-1 and TRBJ1-5, is EADIYQTPRYLVIGTGKKITLECSQTMGHDKMYWYQQDPGMELHLIHYSYGVNSTEKGDLSSESTVSRIRTEHFPLTLESARPSHTSQYLCASSEGTAVEPQHFGDGTRLSIL.

This clone was picked up a small number of times. The CDR3 nucleotides read TGTGCCAGCAGTTTACAGGGACGTTCACCCCTCCACTTT. Translating gives CASSLQGRSPLHF. J is TRBJ1-6 and V is TRBV27, with D possibly TRBD1 on 5 matching bases. This CDR3 is built from 13 residues. Trimming took off 2 bases at V and 9 bases at J, with 8 bases between the two ends. The V gene's germline CDR1 is MNHEY and CDR2 SMNVEV (reference sequence).

This chain links TRBV7-2 with TRBJ2-5; D remains unclear. The CDR3 contains 13 residues. The germline gives CDR1 SGHTA, CDR2 FQGNSA. V was pared by 1 base and J by 5 bases, with 8 bases between. The CDR3 nucleotides are TGTGCCAGCAGCTTAGGACATGGGGAGACCCAGTACTTC. As protein: CASSLGHGETQYF.

This clone has only a few counts. The chain recombines TRBV5-1 with TRBJ2-2; no clear D. This CDR3 region has 14 residues. From germline, CDR1 is SGHRS and CDR2 YFSETQ. V lost 1 base, J lost 1 base, and 5 bases lay in between. Here the CDR3 reads CASSLTQNTGELFF. For the CDR3, the DNA is TGCGCCAGCAGCTTGACACAGAACACCGGGGAGCTGTTTTTT.

V and J are TRBV10-2 and TRBJ2-7; D ambiguous. Germline V lookup: CDR1 WSHSY, CDR2 SAAADI. The CDR3 consists of 14 residues. Trimming left V 7 bases short and J 2 bases short, with 15 bases between. The CDR3 here is CASKGDLSPYEQYF. The CDR3 DNA is TGCGCCAGCAAAGGCGATCTATCCCCCTACGAGCAGTACTTC.